This T cell receptor beta chain was sequenced for a study of relationships among human T cell subsets. Germline CDR1 SGHAT, CDR2 FQNNGV. V was pared by 2 bases and J by 1 base, with 5 bases of the junction left unmatched. The CDR3 has 15 amino acids. After CD25, CD56 and CD294 bead selections, the flow-through was collected as Th1 cells. The T cell receptor alpha and beta CDR3 regions were amplified from mRNA by semiquantitative ARM-PCR. ARM-PCR used tagged nested gene-specific primers, then communal superprimers for exponential amplification. Each CDR3 protein gets one entry after TCRdb re-called the multiplex PCR reads with MiXCR. The sample carries fewer than 15,000 distinct CDR3 sequences, around two thirds recorded once.

This receptor was obtained from a man aged 40-50 years in good health. The chain is built from TRBV11-2 and TRBJ2-7, with TRBD2 matching over 7 bases. Sequenced: CD4+ Th1 cells sorted from blood. The CDR3 loop reads CASSLQRDGSYEQYF. The DNA of the CDR3 is TGTGCCAGCAGCTTACAGCGGGACGGATCCTACGAGCAGTACTTC. Filled out from reference TRBV11-2 and TRBJ2-7, the complete variable domain reads EAGVAQSPRYKIIEKRQSVAFWCNPISGHATLYWYQQILGQGPKLLIQFQNNGVVDDSQLPKDRFSAERLKGVDSTLKIQPAKLEDSAVYLCASSLQRDGSYEQYFGPGTRLTVT.